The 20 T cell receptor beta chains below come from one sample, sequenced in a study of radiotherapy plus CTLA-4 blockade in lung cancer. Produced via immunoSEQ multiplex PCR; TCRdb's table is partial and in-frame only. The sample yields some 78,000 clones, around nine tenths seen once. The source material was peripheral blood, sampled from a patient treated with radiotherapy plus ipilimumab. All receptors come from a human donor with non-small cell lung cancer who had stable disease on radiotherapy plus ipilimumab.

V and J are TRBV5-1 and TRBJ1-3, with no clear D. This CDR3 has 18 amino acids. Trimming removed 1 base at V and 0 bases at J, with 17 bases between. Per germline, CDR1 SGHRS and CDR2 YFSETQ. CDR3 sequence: CASSLWGSALNSGNTIYF. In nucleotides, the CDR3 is TGCGCCAGCAGCTTGTGGGGATCGGCCCTAAACTCTGGAAACACCATATATTTT. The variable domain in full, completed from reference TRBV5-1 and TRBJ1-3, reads KAGVTQTPRYLIKTRGQQVTLSCSPISGHRSVSWYQQTPGQGLQFLFEYFSETQRNKGNFPGRFSGRQFSNSRSEMNVSTLELGDSALYLCASSLWGSALNSGNTIYFGEGSWLTVV.

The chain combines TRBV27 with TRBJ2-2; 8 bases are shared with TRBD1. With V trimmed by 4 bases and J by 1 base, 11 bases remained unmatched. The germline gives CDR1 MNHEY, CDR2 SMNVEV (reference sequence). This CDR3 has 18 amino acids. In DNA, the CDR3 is TGTGCCAGCAGTTACATTTTTTCCGGGACAGGGAACACCGGGGAGCTGTTTTTT. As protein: CASSYIFSGTGNTGELFF.

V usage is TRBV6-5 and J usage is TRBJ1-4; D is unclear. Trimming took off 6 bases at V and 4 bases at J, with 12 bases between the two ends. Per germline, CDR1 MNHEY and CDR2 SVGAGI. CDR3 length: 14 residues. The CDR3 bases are TGTGCCAGCAGATCGGACGGTCTTAATGAAAAACTGTTTTTT. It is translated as CASRSDGLNEKLFF.

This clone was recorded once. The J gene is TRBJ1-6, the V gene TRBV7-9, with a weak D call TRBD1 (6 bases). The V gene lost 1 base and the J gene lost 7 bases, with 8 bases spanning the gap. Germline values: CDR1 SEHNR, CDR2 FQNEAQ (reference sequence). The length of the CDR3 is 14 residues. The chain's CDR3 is CASSLGTANSPLHF. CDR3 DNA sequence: TGTGCCAGCAGCTTAGGGACAGCGAATTCACCCCTCCACTTT.

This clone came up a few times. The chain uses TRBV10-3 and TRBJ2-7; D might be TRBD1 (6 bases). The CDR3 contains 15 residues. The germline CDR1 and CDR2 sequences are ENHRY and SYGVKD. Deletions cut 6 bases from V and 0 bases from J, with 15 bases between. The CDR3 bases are TGTGCCATCAGCGGGGACACGATGAGCTCCTACGAGCAGTACTTC. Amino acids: CAISGDTMSSYEQYF.

CDR3 sequence reads: CATSREGVAGSMNYGYTF. The CDR3 region has the DNA TGTGCCACCAGCAGAGAAGGGGTAGCAGGTAGTATGAACTATGGCTACACCTTC. This sequence joins TRBV15 and TRBJ1-2; D may be TRBD1 (5 bases). The length of the CDR3 is 18 residues. V was clipped by 0 bases and J by 2 bases, with 19 bases between them. Germline CDR1 and CDR2: LNHNV and YYDKDF (reference sequence). Together with reference TRBV15 and TRBJ1-2, the CDR3 gives the full variable domain: DAMVIQNPRYQVTQFGKPVTLSCSQTLNHNVMYWYQQKSSQAPKLLFHYYDKDFNNEADTPDNFQSRRPNTSFCFLDIRSPGLGDTAMYLCATSREGVAGSMNYGYTFGSGTRLTVV.

The chain's CDR3 is CASTPPTGELFF. CDR3 in DNA: TGTGCCAGCACCCCTCCCACCGGGGAGCTGTTTTTT. The rearrangement links TRBV7-2 to TRBJ2-2; D remains unclear. The CDR3 consists of 12 residues. Germline CDR1 reads SGHTA; CDR2 reads FQGNSA. V shed 7 bases and J shed 4 bases, with 7 bases lying between them.

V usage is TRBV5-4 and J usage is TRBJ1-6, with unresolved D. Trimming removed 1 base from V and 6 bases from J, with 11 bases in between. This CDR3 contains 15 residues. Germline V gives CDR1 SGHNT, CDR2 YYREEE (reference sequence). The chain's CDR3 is CASSLFDGANSPLHF. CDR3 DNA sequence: TGTGCCAGCAGCTTGTTCGACGGCGCTAATTCACCCCTCCACTTT.

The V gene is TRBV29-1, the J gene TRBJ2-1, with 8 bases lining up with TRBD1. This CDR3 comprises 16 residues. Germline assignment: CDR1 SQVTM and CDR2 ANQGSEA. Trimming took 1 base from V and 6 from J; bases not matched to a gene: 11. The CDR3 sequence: CSVEGSSQGAFNEQFF. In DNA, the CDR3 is TGCAGCGTTGAAGGGAGCTCTCAGGGGGCTTTCAATGAGCAGTTCTTC.

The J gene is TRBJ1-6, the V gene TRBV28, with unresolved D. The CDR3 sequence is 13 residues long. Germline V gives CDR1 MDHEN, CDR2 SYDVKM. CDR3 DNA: TGTGCGAGCTTAAGCTCCTATAATTCACCCCTCCACTTT. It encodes CASLSSYNSPLHF.

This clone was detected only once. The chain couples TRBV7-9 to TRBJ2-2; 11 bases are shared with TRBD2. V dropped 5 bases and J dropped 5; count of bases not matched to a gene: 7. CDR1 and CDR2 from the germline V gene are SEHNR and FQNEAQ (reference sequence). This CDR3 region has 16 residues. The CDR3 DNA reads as TGTGCCAGCAGCGTTACTAGCGGGAGAGGAACCGGGGAGCTGTTTTTT. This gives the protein CASSVTSGRGTGELFF.

The CDR3 here is CASSRLAQETQYF. The CDR3 coding sequence is TGTGCCAGCAGCCGCCTTGCGCAAGAGACCCAGTACTTC. This chain links TRBV28 with TRBJ2-5, with D unresolved. Trimming stripped 6 bases from V and 2 bases from J, with 10 bases between. The germline V gene encodes CDR1 MDHEN and CDR2 SYDVKM. CDR3 length: 13 amino acids.

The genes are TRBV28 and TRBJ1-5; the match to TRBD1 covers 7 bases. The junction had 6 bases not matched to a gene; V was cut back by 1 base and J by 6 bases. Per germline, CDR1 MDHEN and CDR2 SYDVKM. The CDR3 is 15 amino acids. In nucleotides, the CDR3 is TGTGCCAGCAGTTTATCGACAGGGAGGATTCAGCCCCAGCATTTT. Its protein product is CASSLSTGRIQPQHF. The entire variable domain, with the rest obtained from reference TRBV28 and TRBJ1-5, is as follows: DVKVTQSSRYLVKRTGEKVFLECVQDMDHENMFWYRQDPGLGLRLIYFSYDVKMKEKGDIPEGYSVSREKKERFSLILESASTNQTSMYLCASSLSTGRIQPQHFGDGTRLSIL.

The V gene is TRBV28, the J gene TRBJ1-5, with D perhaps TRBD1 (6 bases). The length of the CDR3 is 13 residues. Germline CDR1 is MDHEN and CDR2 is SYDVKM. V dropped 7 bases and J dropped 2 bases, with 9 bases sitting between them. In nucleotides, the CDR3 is TGTGCCAGCATGGGGGCGGGCAATCAGCCCCAGCATTTT. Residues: CASMGAGNQPQHF. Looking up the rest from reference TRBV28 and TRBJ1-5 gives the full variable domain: DVKVTQSSRYLVKRTGEKVFLECVQDMDHENMFWYRQDPGLGLRLIYFSYDVKMKEKGDIPEGYSVSREKKERFSLILESASTNQTSMYLCASMGAGNQPQHFGDGTRLSIL.

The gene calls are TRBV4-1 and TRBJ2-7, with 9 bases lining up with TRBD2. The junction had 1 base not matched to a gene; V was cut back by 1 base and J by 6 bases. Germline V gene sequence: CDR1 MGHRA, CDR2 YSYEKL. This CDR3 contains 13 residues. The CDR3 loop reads CASSQGAGGEQYF. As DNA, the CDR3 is TGCGCCAGCAGCCAAGGAGCGGGAGGCGAGCAGTACTTC.

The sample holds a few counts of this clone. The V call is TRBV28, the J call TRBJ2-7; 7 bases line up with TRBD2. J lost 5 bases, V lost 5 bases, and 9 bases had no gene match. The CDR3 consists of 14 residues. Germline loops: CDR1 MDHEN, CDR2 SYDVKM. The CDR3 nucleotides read TGTGCCAGCAGTCTCTTATGGGGAGGGAACGAGCAGTACTTC. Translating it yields CASSLLWGGNEQYF.

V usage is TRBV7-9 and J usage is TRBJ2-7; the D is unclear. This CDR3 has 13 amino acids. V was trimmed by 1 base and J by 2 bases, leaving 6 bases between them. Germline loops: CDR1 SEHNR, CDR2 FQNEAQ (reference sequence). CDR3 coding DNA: TGTGCCAGCAGCTTAGGTCGAGCCTACGAGCAGTACTTC. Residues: CASSLGRAYEQYF.

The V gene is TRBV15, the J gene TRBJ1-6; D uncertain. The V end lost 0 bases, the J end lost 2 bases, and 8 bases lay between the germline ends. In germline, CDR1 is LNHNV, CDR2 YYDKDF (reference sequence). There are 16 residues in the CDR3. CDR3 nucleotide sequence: TGTGCCACCAGCAGAGAAGGACTGACCTATAATTCACCCCTCCACTTT. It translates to CATSREGLTYNSPLHF.

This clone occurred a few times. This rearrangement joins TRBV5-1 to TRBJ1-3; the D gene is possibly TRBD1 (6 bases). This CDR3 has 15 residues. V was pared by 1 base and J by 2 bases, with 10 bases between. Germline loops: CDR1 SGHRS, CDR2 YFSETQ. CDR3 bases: TGCGCCAGCAGCTTGATGTCAGGGGCTGGAAACACCATATATTTT. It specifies CASSLMSGAGNTIYF.

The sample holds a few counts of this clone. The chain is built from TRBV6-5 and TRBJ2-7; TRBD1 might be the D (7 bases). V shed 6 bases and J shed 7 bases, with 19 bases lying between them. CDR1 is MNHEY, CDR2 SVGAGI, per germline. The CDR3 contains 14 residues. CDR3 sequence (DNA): TGTGCCAGCAGGGCGGTCCAGGGGGGCTGGGAGCAGTACTTC. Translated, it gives CASRAVQGGWEQYF.